The 28 T cell receptor beta chains below were found in one sample sequenced in a study of CD8 T cells in ankylosing spondylitis. Overall study findings and caveats: Typical of ankylosing spondylitis blood, it appeared, was a TCR beta motif of eight highly homologous variants.

Their antigens remain unidentified. One entry per CDR3 protein, called by TCRdb with MiXCR from the 5' RACE reads. The repertoire holds roughly 470,000 distinct CDR3 sequences, with about 25% as singletons. The sequenced sample consisted of blood, either unsorted or a sorted T cell fraction (not recorded which). Receptors originate from a male donor with ankylosing spondylitis.

The chain couples TRBV5-5 to TRBJ2-1; 7 bases agree with TRBD2. The CDR3 extends over 14 amino acids. Germline assignment: CDR1 SGHKS and CDR2 YYEKEE (reference sequence). V lost 4 bases, J lost 6 bases, and 7 bases stayed unmatched. The CDR3 DNA reads as TGTGCCAGCAGCGTCCCGGGACTATCCAATGAGCAGTTCTTC. Translation: CASSVPGLSNEQFF.

The CDR3 region has the DNA TGTGCCAGCAGCTTGGCCGGGGCGGTTCAGCCCCAGCATTTT. This translates into CASSLAGAVQPQHF. V gene TRBV5-6 combines with J gene TRBJ1-5, with D possibly matching TRBD1 (5 bases). This CDR3 region has 14 residues. With 0 bases removed from V and 6 bases from J, the gap between germline ends came to 10 bases. Germline V gene sequence: CDR1 SGHDT, CDR2 YYEEEE.

This chain connects TRBV11-2 to TRBJ1-1, with D uncertain. Trimming removed 2 bases from V and 0 bases from J, with 13 bases in between. The germline gives CDR1 SGHAT, CDR2 FQNNGV. The CDR3 totals 16 residues. The CDR3 reads CASSLRRRVMNTEAFF. The CDR3 bases are TGTGCCAGCAGCTTAAGGCGGAGAGTTATGAACACTGAAGCTTTCTTT.

The sample holds a few counts of this clonotype. The V call is TRBV20-1, the J call TRBJ1-2; possible D gene TRBD1, 5 bases. V was clipped by 3 bases and J by 4 bases, with 9 bases between them. Germline CDR1 and CDR2: DFQATT and SNEGSKA (reference sequence). The CDR3 has 12 residues. The CDR3 bases are TGCAGTGCTAGCAGGGAGGGCTATGGCTACACCTTC. This codes for CSASREGYGYTF.

The chain recombines TRBV12-3 or TRBV12-4 with TRBJ2-3; 8 nucleotides align to TRBD2. The CDR3 covers 14 residues. The ends lost 5 bases at V and 4 bases at J; junction bases unmatched: 5. The CDR3 reads CASSGGLASDTQYF. CDR3 bases: TGTGCCAGCAGTGGCGGACTAGCCTCAGATACGCAGTATTTT.

This clonotype has only a few counts. The chain links TRBV20-1 to TRBJ1-1, with TRBD1 identical over 7 bases. The V gene end was trimmed by 1 base and the J gene end by 1 base; junction bases not matched to a gene: 3. The CDR3 has 14 residues. CDR1 is DFQATT and CDR2 is SNEGSKA in the germline V gene (reference sequence). CDR3 DNA sequence: TGCAGTGCTAGAGTCAGACAGGGGAACACTGAAGCTTTCTTT. It translates to CSARVRQGNTEAFF.

The V call is TRBV5-1, the J call TRBJ1-4; unclear D gene. The germline CDR1 and CDR2 sequences are SGHRS and YFSETQ. This CDR3 comprises 14 residues. Trimming pared 3 bases from V and 6 bases from J, leaving 12 bases between. The CDR3 spells CASSSRQDDEKLFF. CDR3 DNA sequence: TGCGCCAGCAGCTCCCGGCAGGACGATGAAAAACTGTTTTTT.

This clonotype has a count of ten or more. The chain joins TRBV4-2 to TRBJ1-2, with 8 bases fitting TRBD1. Trimming removed 1 base from V and 4 bases from J; junction bases left unmatched: 5. The CDR3 has 15 residues. Germline values: CDR1 LGHNA, CDR2 YNFKEQ. In DNA, the CDR3 is TGTGCCAGCAGCCAAGTGGGACAGGTCGGCTATGGCTACACCTTC. Its protein product is CASSQVGQVGYGYTF.

The chain recombines TRBV7-2 with TRBJ2-3, with unresolved D. Looked up from germline, CDR1 is SGHTA and CDR2 is FQGNSA. The CDR3 is made up of 13 amino acids. The ends were cut back, 1 base at V and 2 bases at J, with 4 bases in the middle. CDR3 nucleotide sequence: TGTGCCAGCAGCTTAGTTCACACAGATACGCAGTATTTT. It specifies CASSLVHTDTQYF.

This clonotype has more than one count but fewer than ten. The chain couples TRBV7-6 to TRBJ2-1; D remains ambiguous. Germline-derived CDR1 and CDR2 are SGHVS and FNYEAQ. The length of the CDR3 is 13 residues. Trimming pared 7 bases from V and 6 bases from J, leaving 13 bases between. CDR3 in DNA: TGTGCCAGCACCGGAAGTACTGCCAATGAGCAGTTCTTC. This codes for CASTGSTANEQFF.

The chain joins TRBV5-1 to TRBJ1-4; D is uncertain. Germline V lookup: CDR1 SGHRS, CDR2 YFSETQ. The V end was cut by 1 base, the J end by 0 bases, with 10 bases between. This CDR3 is built from 16 residues. As DNA, the CDR3 is TGCGCCAGCAGCTTGATGAGCGTTGCAACTAATGAAAAACTGTTTTTT. Its protein product is CASSLMSVATNEKLFF.

DNA for the CDR3: TGTGCCAGCAGTTTGGCTCTCTCCTACGAGCAGTACGTC. This gives the protein CASSLALSYEQYV. The V call is TRBV28, the J call TRBJ2-7; D uncertain. The germline gives CDR1 MDHEN, CDR2 SYDVKM. Trimming took off 3 bases at V and 0 bases at J, with 6 bases between the two ends. The CDR3 totals 13 residues.

There are a few counts of this clonotype. This chain uses TRBV5-1 with TRBJ2-1; 9 bases map to TRBD1. This CDR3 spans 16 amino acids. V lost 0 bases to trimming and J lost 5 bases; unmatched junction nucleotides: 6. In germline, CDR1 is SGHRS, CDR2 YFSETQ. The CDR3 protein is CASSLGTGGQDNEQFF. In nucleotides, the CDR3 is TGCGCCAGCAGCTTGGGTACAGGGGGCCAGGACAATGAGCAGTTCTTC.

The V gene is TRBV3-1, the J gene TRBJ2-3; perhaps TRBD1 as D (5 bases). The CDR3 runs 15 residues. Germline CDR1 is LGHDT and CDR2 is YNNKEL (reference sequence). Trimming cost V 5 bases and J 0 bases, with 12 bases left between them. The CDR3 nucleotides are TGTGCCAGCAGCTACAGGAGAATGAGCACAGATACGCAGTATTTT. Its protein is CASSYRRMSTDTQYF.

CDR3 sequence reads: CASSGWGTRADTQYF. The CDR3 coding sequence is TGTGCCAGCAGCGGGTGGGGGACAAGGGCAGATACGCAGTATTTT. V and J are TRBV7-2 and TRBJ2-3, with a possible D match to TRBD1 (6 bases). Looked up from germline, CDR1 is SGHTA and CDR2 is FQGNSA. The ends were cut back, 5 bases at V and 4 bases at J, with 16 bases in the middle. The CDR3 contains 15 residues. The complete variable domain, with remaining parts taken from reference TRBV7-2 and TRBJ2-3, reads GAGVSQSPSNKVTEKGKDVELRCDPISGHTALYWYRQSLGQGLEFLIYFQGNSAPDKSGLPSDRFSAERTGGSVSTLTIQRTQQEDSAVYLCASSGWGTRADTQYFGPGTRLTVL.

About this clonotype: The germline gene is not matched at one end of the junction; a read error may be the cause. This chain joins TRBV20-1 and TRBJ2-7; D may be TRBD2 (6 bases). The CDR3 length is 16 residues. The V gene's germline CDR1 is DFQATT and CDR2 SNEGSKA (reference sequence). The CDR3 DNA reads as TGCTGTGCAACTACCGGGACTCCAGCGAAAGAATACGAGCAGTACTTC. Translating it yields CCATTGTPAKEYEQYF.

This clonotype was seen more than once but under ten times. This chain joins TRBV3-1 and TRBJ2-2, with 9 bases matching TRBD1. Germline V gene lookup returns CDR1 LGHDT and CDR2 YNNKEL (reference sequence). V was clipped by 5 bases and J by 7 bases; unmatched bases: 5. There are 14 residues in the CDR3. CDR3 DNA sequence: TGTGCCAGCAGCGGGACAGGGATTAGCGGGGAGCTGTTTTTT. Amino acid sequence: CASSGTGISGELFF.

The chain employs TRBV20-1 and TRBJ1-5; D is uncertain. V gave up 0 bases and J gave up 7 bases, with 7 bases separating them. The CDR3 consists of 12 residues. CDR1 and CDR2 from the germline V gene are DFQATT and SNEGSKA (reference sequence). CDR3 nucleotide sequence: TGCAGTGCTAGAGATGCGGGCCAGCCCCAGCATTTT. Translation: CSARDAGQPQHF.

This rearrangement joins TRBV12-3 or TRBV12-4 to TRBJ1-3; possible D gene TRBD1, 5 bases. CDR3 size: 15 residues. V lost 2 bases, J lost 3 bases, and 11 bases lay in between. CDR3 DNA: TGTGCCAGCAGTTTATGGGGGGTCCTTGGAAACACCATATATTTT. This translates into CASSLWGVLGNTIYF.

Only a few counts were recorded for this clonotype. The chain links TRBV3-1 to TRBJ2-1; 7 bases are a match to TRBD1. CDR1 and CDR2 (germline): LGHDT, YNNKEL (reference sequence). V shed 1 base and J 5 bases; nucleotides not matched to a gene: 5. The CDR3 has 15 residues. CDR3 nucleotides: TGTGCCAGCAGCCAAGCTTGGGACAGAGACAATGAGCAGTTCTTC. Its protein is CASSQAWDRDNEQFF.

The chain is built from TRBV3-1 and TRBJ1-5; no clear D gene. V lost 2 bases to trimming and J lost 7 bases, with 9 bases between them. The CDR3 contains 13 residues. Per germline, CDR1 LGHDT and CDR2 YNNKEL (reference sequence). The CDR3 region is CASSQRGGQPQHF. CDR3 DNA sequence: TGTGCCAGCAGCCAACGGGGAGGGCAGCCCCAGCATTTT.

In this sample, this clonotype turned up many times. The chain recombines TRBV3-1 with TRBJ2-1; 12 nucleotides align to TRBD2. This CDR3 region has 14 residues. In germline, CDR1 is LGHDT, CDR2 YNNKEL (reference sequence). Trimming removed 6 bases from V and 7 bases from J; junction bases left unmatched: 4. CDR3 nucleotide sequence: TGTGCCAGCAGTGGCGGACTAGCGGGAAATGAGCAGTTCTTC. Its protein product is CASSGGLAGNEQFF.

This clonotype turned up a few times. This sequence is one base from a far larger clone and is likely a read error. The chain carries TRBV5-1 and TRBJ2-5; D call uncertain. CDR1 and CDR2 from the germline V gene are SGHRS and YFSETQ. V was clipped by 3 bases and J by 2 bases, with 2 bases between them. This CDR3 is 11 amino acids long. CDR3 DNA: TGCGCCAGCAGCTGGCAAGAGACCCAGTACTTC. Protein: CASSWQETQYF.

This chain connects TRBV4-2 to TRBJ2-7, with TRBD2 matching 9 bases. Germline assignment: CDR1 LGHNA and CDR2 YNFKEQ. V dropped 1 base and J dropped 2; count of bases not matched to a gene: 3. CDR3 length: 15 amino acids. CDR3 region: CASSQAGGRAYEQYF. CDR3 sequence (DNA): TGTGCCAGCAGCCAAGCAGGCGGGAGGGCCTACGAGCAGTACTTC.

The V gene is TRBV12-3 or TRBV12-4, the J gene TRBJ2-2; the match to TRBD2 covers 7 bases. The CDR3 consists of 15 residues. V shed 7 bases, J shed 2 bases, and the junction held 7 bases outside the gene matches. The CDR3 sequence is CASTPGTINTGELFF. CDR3 in DNA: TGTGCCAGCACCCCCGGGACTATAAACACCGGGGAGCTGTTTTTT.

This chain links TRBV5-1 with TRBJ2-7, with no clear D. Trimming stripped 3 bases from V and 6 bases from J, with 16 bases between. The CDR3 has 14 amino acids. Germline V gene sequence: CDR1 SGHRS, CDR2 YFSETQ. CDR3 in amino acids: CASSYRLAKGEQYF. As DNA, the CDR3 is TGCGCCAGCAGCTACAGACTTGCTAAGGGCGAGCAGTACTTC.

This clonotype has more than one count but fewer than ten. The V gene is TRBV29-1, the J gene TRBJ2-7, with 8 bases lining up with TRBD1. The CDR3 has 13 amino acids. With 4 bases clipped from V and 3 bases from J, the junction kept 5 bases outside the gene matches. Per germline, CDR1 SQVTM and CDR2 ANQGSEA. The CDR3 sequence: CSVVTGVYYEQYF. The DNA for the CDR3 is TGCAGCGTTGTGACAGGGGTGTACTACGAGCAGTACTTC.

The rearrangement joins TRBV7-9 to TRBJ2-7; D unresolved. V shed 1 base and J shed 0 bases, with 4 bases lying between them. The germline V gene has CDR1 SEHNR and CDR2 FQNEAQ (reference sequence). The CDR3 is 13 amino acids. The CDR3 protein is CASSLDHSYEQYF. CDR3 coding DNA: TGTGCCAGCAGCTTAGATCACTCCTACGAGCAGTACTTC.